One TCR beta chain is described in this entry. What it recognizes is unknown. These data are taken from a study of blood T cells in healthy people across ages. In the study overall: Template switching captured about one barcoded beta molecule per two T cells.

Study findings and constraints: The unknown donor CMV status may have confounded expanded clonotype changes.

With a J-beta primer mix and a sample-barcoded 5' primer, a second PCR ran about 7 to 11 cycles. The template-switch adaptor was a 5' adaptor with 12 random nucleotides. It tagged each cDNA molecule. TCRdb reprocessed the 5' RACE reads with MiXCR, giving one entry per CDR3 protein. The table records about 1,400,000 distinct CDR3 sequences, around 59% of them present only once. Drawn from each donor were roughly 10 milliliters of peripheral blood. V lost 2 bases and J 8 bases, leaving 9 bases between the germline ends. This CDR3 has 13 amino acids. CDR1 ENHRY and CDR2 SYGVKD come from the germline V gene.

This receptor was taken from a man aged 18 to 35 in good health. The rearrangement joins TRBV10-3 to TRBJ1-4, with a tentative D call TRBD1 (6 bases). Specimen: blood. Here the CDR3 reads CAISERQAEKLFF. The CDR3, as DNA: TGTGCCATCAGTGAGAGACAGGCCGAAAAACTGTTTTTT.